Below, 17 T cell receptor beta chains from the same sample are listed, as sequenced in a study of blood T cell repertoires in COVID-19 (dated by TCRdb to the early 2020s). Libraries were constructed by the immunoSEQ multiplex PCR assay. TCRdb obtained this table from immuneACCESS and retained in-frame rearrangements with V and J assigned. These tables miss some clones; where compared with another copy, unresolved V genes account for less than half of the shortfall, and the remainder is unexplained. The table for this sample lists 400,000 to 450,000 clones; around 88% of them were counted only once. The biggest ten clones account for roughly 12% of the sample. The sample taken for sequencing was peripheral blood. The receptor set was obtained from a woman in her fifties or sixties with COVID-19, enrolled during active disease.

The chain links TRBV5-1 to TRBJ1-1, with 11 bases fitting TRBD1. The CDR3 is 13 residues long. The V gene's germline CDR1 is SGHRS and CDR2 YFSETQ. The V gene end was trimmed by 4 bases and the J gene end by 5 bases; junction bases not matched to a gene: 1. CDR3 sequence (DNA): TGCGCCAGCAGCAGGGACAGGGGGACTGAAGCTTTCTTT. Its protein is CASSRDRGTEAFF.

DNA for the CDR3: TGTGCCAGCAGCTCCCGGACCAGGGTCAATGAGCAGTTCTTC. Encoded protein: CASSSRTRVNEQFF. This chain links TRBV5-4 with TRBJ2-1; D perhaps matches TRBD1 (5 bases). Trimming took off 3 bases at V and 6 bases at J, with 13 bases between the two ends. This CDR3 is built from 14 residues. CDR1 and CDR2 (germline): SGHNT, YYREEE (reference sequence).

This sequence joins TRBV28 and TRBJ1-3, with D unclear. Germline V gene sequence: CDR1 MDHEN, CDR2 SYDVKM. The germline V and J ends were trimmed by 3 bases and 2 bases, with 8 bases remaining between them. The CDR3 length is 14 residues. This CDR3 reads CASSLRTPGNTIYF. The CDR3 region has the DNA TGTGCCAGCAGTTTGCGGACTCCTGGAAACACCATATATTTT.

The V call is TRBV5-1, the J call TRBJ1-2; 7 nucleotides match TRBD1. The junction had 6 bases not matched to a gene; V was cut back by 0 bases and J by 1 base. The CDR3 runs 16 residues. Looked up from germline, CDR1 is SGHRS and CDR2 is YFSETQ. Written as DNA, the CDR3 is TGCGCCAGCAGCTTGGACCTCAGGGGGATTAACTATGGCTACACCTTC. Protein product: CASSLDLRGINYGYTF.

The CDR3 region has the DNA TGTGCCAGTAGTATGGTCGGGCAGGGTAATGAAAAACTGTTTTTT. The encoded protein is CASSMVGQGNEKLFF. This rearrangement joins TRBV19 to TRBJ1-4, with D perhaps matching TRBD1 (5 bases). Germline-derived CDR1 and CDR2 are LNHDA and SQIVND (reference sequence). V lost 3 bases and J lost 4, with 12 bases in between. This CDR3 is 15 amino acids long.

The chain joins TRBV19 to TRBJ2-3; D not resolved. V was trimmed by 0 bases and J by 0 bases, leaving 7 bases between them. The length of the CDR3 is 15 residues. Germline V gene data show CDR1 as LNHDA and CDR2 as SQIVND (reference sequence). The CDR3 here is CASSIDSSSTDTQYF. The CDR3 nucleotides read TGTGCCAGTAGTATAGATAGTTCTAGCACAGATACGCAGTATTTT.

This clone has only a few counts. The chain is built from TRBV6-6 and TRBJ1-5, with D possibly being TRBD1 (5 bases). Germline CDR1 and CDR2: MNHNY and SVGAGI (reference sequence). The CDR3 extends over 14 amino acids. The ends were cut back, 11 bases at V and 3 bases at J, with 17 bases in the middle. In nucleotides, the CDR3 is TGTGCCGTTCACCCGGCAGGGCCCAATCAGCCCCAGCATTTT. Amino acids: CAVHPAGPNQPQHF.

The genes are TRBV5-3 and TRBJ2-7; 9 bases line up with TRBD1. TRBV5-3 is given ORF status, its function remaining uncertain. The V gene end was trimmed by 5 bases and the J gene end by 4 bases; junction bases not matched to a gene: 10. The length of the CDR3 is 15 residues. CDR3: CARRPGRDRDYEQYF. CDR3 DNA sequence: TGTGCCAGAAGACCCGGCCGGGACAGGGATTACGAGCAGTACTTC.

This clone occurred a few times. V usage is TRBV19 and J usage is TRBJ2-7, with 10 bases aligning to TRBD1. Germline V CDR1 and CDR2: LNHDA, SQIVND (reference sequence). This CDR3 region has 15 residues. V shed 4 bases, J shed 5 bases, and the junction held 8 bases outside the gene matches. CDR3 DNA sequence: TGTGCCAGTAGTACCTCGACAGGGGGCTTCCACGAGCAGTACTTC. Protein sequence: CASSTSTGGFHEQYF.

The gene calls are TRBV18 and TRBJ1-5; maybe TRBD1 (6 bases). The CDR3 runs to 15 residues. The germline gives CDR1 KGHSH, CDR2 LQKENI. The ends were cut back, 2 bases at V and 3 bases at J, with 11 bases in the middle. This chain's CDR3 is CASSPEDRINQPQHF. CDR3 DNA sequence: TGTGCCAGCTCACCAGAAGACAGGATCAATCAGCCCCAGCATTTT.

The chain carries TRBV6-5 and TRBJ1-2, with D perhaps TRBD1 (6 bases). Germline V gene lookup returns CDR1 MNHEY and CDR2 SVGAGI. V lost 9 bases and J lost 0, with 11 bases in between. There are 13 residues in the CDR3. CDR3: CASQRGPNYGYTF. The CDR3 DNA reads TGTGCCAGTCAGCGGGGGCCTAACTATGGCTACACCTTC.

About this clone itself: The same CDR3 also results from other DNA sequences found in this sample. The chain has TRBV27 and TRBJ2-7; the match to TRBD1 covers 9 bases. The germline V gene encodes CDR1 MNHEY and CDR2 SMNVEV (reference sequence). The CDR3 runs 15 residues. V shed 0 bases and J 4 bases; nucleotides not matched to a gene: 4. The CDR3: CASSLSTGGLYEQYF. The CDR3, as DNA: TGTGCCAGCAGTTTATCGACAGGGGGTCTGTACGAGCAGTACTTC.

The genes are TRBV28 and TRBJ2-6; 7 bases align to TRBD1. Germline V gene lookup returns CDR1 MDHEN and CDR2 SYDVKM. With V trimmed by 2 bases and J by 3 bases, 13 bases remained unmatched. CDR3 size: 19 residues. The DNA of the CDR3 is TGTGCCAGCAGTTTACACTCAGCAGGGGGAGTCTTTGGGGCCAACGTCCTGACTTTC. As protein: CASSLHSAGGVFGANVLTF.

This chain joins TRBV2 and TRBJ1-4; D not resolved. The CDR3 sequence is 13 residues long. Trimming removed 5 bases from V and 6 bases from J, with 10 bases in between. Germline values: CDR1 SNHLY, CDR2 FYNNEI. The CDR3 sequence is CASSRSLYEKLFF. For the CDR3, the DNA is TGTGCCAGCAGTAGGAGTCTCTATGAAAAACTGTTTTTT.

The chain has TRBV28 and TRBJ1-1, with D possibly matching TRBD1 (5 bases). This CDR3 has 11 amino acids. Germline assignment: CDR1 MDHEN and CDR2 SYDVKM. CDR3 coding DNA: TGTGCTCTGGGGGGTAACACTGAAGCTTTCTTT. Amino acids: CALGGNTEAFF.

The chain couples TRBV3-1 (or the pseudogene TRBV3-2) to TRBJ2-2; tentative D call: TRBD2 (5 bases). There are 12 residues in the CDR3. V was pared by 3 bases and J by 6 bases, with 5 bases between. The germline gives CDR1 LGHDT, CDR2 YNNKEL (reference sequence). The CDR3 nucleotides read TGTGCCAGCAGCCAGGGAGCCGGGGAGCTGTTTTTT. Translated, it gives CASSQGAGELFF.

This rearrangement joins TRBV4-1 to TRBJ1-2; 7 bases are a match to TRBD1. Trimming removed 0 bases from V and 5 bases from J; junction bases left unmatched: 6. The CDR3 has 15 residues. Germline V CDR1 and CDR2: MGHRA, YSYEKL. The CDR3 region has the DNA TGCGCCAGCAGCCAAGACCCCGGGGACAGATATGGCTACACCTTC. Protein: CASSQDPGDRYGYTF.